This T cell receptor beta chain was sequenced for a study of T and B cells in COVID-19 patients. Overall study context: Peripheral blood came from COVID-19 patients with active infection or after recovery. Most recovered patients had mild to moderate COVID-19 treated as outpatients. Critical illness requiring mechanical ventilation or extracorporeal membrane oxygenation affected about 60% of the 20 active-infection patients.

BIOMED2 TRB-A/B primer pools were used in multiplex TRB PCR. In TCRdb, the multiplex PCR reads were re-called with MiXCR into one record per CDR3 protein. The sample has 5,500 to 7,000 distinct CDR3 sequences; 26% are singletons. This clonotype turned up a few times. Its antigen is currently unknown. Each TRB amplification used roughly 220-550 ng of genomic DNA from blood. Regarding the study as a whole: Patients with COVID-19 reportedly showed strongly skewed T cell receptor beta variable and joining gene usage.

The TCR comes from a human donor with active COVID-19. Sequencing was carried out using blood.

The CDR3: CASSPTPDREYGYTF. In DNA, the CDR3 is TGTGCCAGCAGCCCTACCCCGGACAGAGAATATGGCTACACCTTC. V gene TRBV7-9 combines with J gene TRBJ1-2, with TRBD1 as a possible D gene (6 bases). Germline CDR1 reads SEHNR; CDR2 reads FQNEAQ (reference sequence). The CDR3 has 15 residues. Trimming removed 5 bases from V and 5 bases from J, with 18 bases in between.